What follows are 21 T cell receptor beta chains derived from one specimen sequenced in a study of post-analysis software for immune sequencing data. Regarding the study as a whole: The five TRBV segments detected at higher frequency in patients than in controls included TRBV5-6, TRBV5-1 and TRBV20-1.

Prepared TCR beta cDNA libraries contained unique molecular identifiers. TCRdb reprocessed the PCR reads via MiXCR and lists one record per CDR3 protein. The sample yields 450,000 to 650,000 distinct CDR3 sequences, about 40% seen once. For these receptors, no antigen is known. The specimen sequenced was blood. The receptors stem from a girl aged 10-17 years with multiple sclerosis.

The V and J genes are TRBV9 and TRBJ2-1, with 12 nucleotides matching TRBD2. The germline gives CDR1 SGDLS, CDR2 YYNGEE. The CDR3 is 14 residues long. V was pared by 3 bases and J by 9 bases, with 4 bases of the junction left unmatched. CDR3 nucleotides: TGTGCCAGCAGCGGGACTAGCGGGATTGGTGAGCAGTTCTTC. Translation: CASSGTSGIGEQFF.

CDR3 amino acids: CASSPSPTDSNQPQHF. DNA for the CDR3: TGTGCCAGCAGTCCTTCCCCGACCGATAGCAATCAGCCCCAGCATTTT. V and J are TRBV12-3 or TRBV12-4 and TRBJ1-5; D is ambiguous. The CDR3 covers 16 residues. V lost 5 bases and J 0 bases, leaving 14 bases between the germline ends.

In this sample, this clonotype turned up a few times. V and J are TRBV20-1 and TRBJ2-7; the D gene is possibly TRBD2 (5 bases). CDR1 and CDR2 (germline): DFQATT, SNEGSKA (reference sequence). The CDR3 is 12 amino acids. Trimming pared 3 bases from V and 5 bases from J, leaving 11 bases between. The DNA of the CDR3 is TGCAGTGCTAGGGTGGACTCTGACGAGCAGTACTTC. Amino acids: CSARVDSDEQYF.

In this sample, this clonotype turned up a few times. V gene TRBV12-3 or TRBV12-4 combines with J gene TRBJ2-3; D possibly corresponds to TRBD2 (5 bases). This CDR3 contains 15 residues. V dropped 2 bases and J dropped 9 bases, with 18 bases sitting between them. The CDR3 reads CASSLRAPGIRTQYF. CDR3 bases: TGTGCCAGCAGTTTAAGGGCCCCCGGGATTCGGACGCAGTATTTT.

This clonotype has more than one count but fewer than ten. This CDR3 reads CASSYGRDRGYYGYTF. CDR3 nucleotides: TGTGCCAGCAGTTACGGGAGGGACAGGGGGTACTATGGCTACACCTTC. This chain links TRBV6-5 with TRBJ1-2; 11 positions match TRBD1. V gave up 2 bases and J gave up 3 bases; unmatched junction bases: 5. CDR1 MNHEY and CDR2 SVGAGI come from the germline V gene. This CDR3 is built from 16 residues.

The chain links TRBV7-2 to TRBJ2-7, with 8 bases that match TRBD1. Germline V gives CDR1 SGHTA, CDR2 FQGNSA. V trimming: 3 bases; J trimming: 1 base; junction bases outside the gene matches: 8. There are 16 residues in the CDR3. In nucleotides, the CDR3 is TGTGCCAGCAGCTTCTTGAACAGGGGGTCGTCCTACGAGCAGTACTTC. Translation gives CASSFLNRGSSYEQYF.

There are a few counts of this clonotype. This rearrangement joins TRBV7-2 to TRBJ2-7; unclear D gene. V shed 2 bases and J shed 2 bases, with 7 bases lying between them. CDR3 length equals 13 residues. In germline, CDR1 is SGHTA, CDR2 FQGNSA. Here the CDR3 reads CASSLNGPYEQYF. The CDR3 bases are TGTGCCAGCAGCTTAAACGGGCCCTACGAGCAGTACTTC.

The chain has TRBV15 and TRBJ1-4; tentative D call: TRBD1 (6 bases). The germline V gene encodes CDR1 LNHNV and CDR2 YYDKDF (reference sequence). V shed 1 base and J shed 1 base, with 7 bases lying between them. CDR3 length: 15 amino acids. CDR3 sequence (DNA): TGTGCCACCAGCAGAGCACAGGGAACTAATGAAAAACTGTTTTTT. Translated, it gives CATSRAQGTNEKLFF.

The chain links TRBV4-1 to TRBJ1-1; perhaps TRBD1 as D (5 bases). CDR1 MGHRA and CDR2 YSYEKL come from the germline V gene. CDR3 length: 14 amino acids. Between the trimmed V and J ends, which lost 6 bases and 6 bases, there was a span of 17 bases. The CDR3 region is CASRPPGQGPEAFF. As DNA, the CDR3 is TGCGCCAGCAGACCCCCGGGGCAGGGCCCTGAAGCTTTCTTT.

This clonotype was seen more than once but under ten times. V is TRBV2 and J is TRBJ1-1; the match to TRBD1 covers 10 bases. The CDR3 length is 15 residues. From germline, CDR1 is SNHLY and CDR2 FYNNEI. J gave up 3 bases and V 7 bases, and 8 bases lay outside the gene matches. This chain's CDR3 is CASKGGQGIDTEAFF. In DNA, the CDR3 is TGTGCCAGCAAAGGGGGACAGGGGATCGACACTGAAGCTTTCTTT.

The V call is TRBV5-1, the J call TRBJ2-7; D might be TRBD1 (6 bases). V gave up 0 bases and J gave up 7 bases, with 23 bases separating them. The CDR3 covers 17 residues. Germline V gives CDR1 SGHRS, CDR2 YFSETQ. The CDR3 DNA follows: TGCGCCAGCAGCTTGGTGGGTCTACAGGGACGAAACCGAGAGCAGTACTTC. Amino acids: CASSLVGLQGRNREQYF.

The chain uses TRBV6-2 or TRBV6-3 and TRBJ2-5; D ambiguous. The germline V and J ends were trimmed by 2 bases and 3 bases, with 10 bases remaining between them. The germline gives CDR1 MNHEY, CDR2 SVGEGT. This CDR3 comprises 14 residues. The CDR3 sequence is CASSYAVVKETQYF. CDR3 nucleotides: TGTGCCAGCAGTTACGCGGTCGTTAAAGAGACCCAGTACTTC.

The rearrangement links TRBV29-1 to TRBJ1-2, with 12 nucleotides matching TRBD1. V lost 6 bases to trimming and J lost 8 bases; unmatched junction nucleotides: 10. This CDR3 is built from 14 residues. CDR1 is SQVTM, CDR2 ANQGSEA, per germline. The CDR3 region has the DNA TGCAGCGTAACCAACCGGGACAGGGGGCGAGGCTACACCTTC. It codes for CSVTNRDRGRGYTF.

The chain links TRBV7-9 to TRBJ1-2; a weak D match, TRBD1 (6 bases). The CDR3 has 13 residues. V was shortened by 10 bases and J by 6 bases, with 18 bases between the two germline ends. Germline CDR1 SEHNR, CDR2 FQNEAQ (reference sequence). CDR3 DNA sequence: TGTGCCACCGGGGGCCCAAAATGGGATGGCTACACCTTC. It encodes CATGGPKWDGYTF.

This clonotype came up a few times. The chain combines TRBV20-1 with TRBJ2-1; the D call may be TRBD1 or TRBD2 (5 bases each). CDR3 length equals 14 residues. Looked up from germline, CDR1 is DFQATT and CDR2 is SNEGSKA (reference sequence). The V gene lost 3 bases and the J gene lost 0 bases, with 9 bases spanning the gap. The DNA for the CDR3 is TGCAGTGCTAGCACGGGGCCCTCCTACAATGAGCAGTTCTTC. Its translation is CSASTGPSYNEQFF.

J is TRBJ2-5 and V is TRBV5-1, with 7 bases matching TRBD1. There are 13 residues in the CDR3. The V and J ends lost 3 bases and 5 bases, in that order; junction bases with no gene match: 4. Germline V gene lookup returns CDR1 SGHRS and CDR2 YFSETQ. For the CDR3, the DNA is TGCGCCAGCAGCTCGACAGGGCCCGAGACCCAGTACTTC. It encodes CASSSTGPETQYF.

The chain couples TRBV5-6 to TRBJ1-5; 7 bases are shared with TRBD1. V was clipped by 1 base and J by 4 bases; unmatched bases: 5. Germline assignment: CDR1 SGHDT and CDR2 YYEEEE. The CDR3 loop spans 15 amino acids. In DNA, the CDR3 is TGTGCCAGCAGCTTGCAGGGGGGGCTAAATCAGCCCCAGCATTTT. This translates into CASSLQGGLNQPQHF.

The gene calls are TRBV12-3 or TRBV12-4 and TRBJ2-3; TRBD2 agrees at 8 bases. Losses at the gene ends were 5 bases for V and 4 bases for J; bases not matched to a gene: 5. The CDR3 loop spans 14 amino acids. The CDR3 spells CASSHREGPDTQYF. Written as DNA, the CDR3 is TGTGCCAGCAGTCATCGGGAGGGCCCAGATACGCAGTATTTT.

This clonotype has just one count. V gene TRBV3-1 combines with J gene TRBJ2-1, with 10 nucleotides matching TRBD2. TRBJ2-7 matches the DNA end more closely, so the J call is doubtful. Germline CDR1 LGHDT, CDR2 YNNKEL (reference sequence). This CDR3 contains 14 residues. The CDR3 coding sequence is TGTGCCAGCAGCCCCGGGACTAGCGTCCCCGAGCAGTACTTC. Its protein product is CASSPGTSVPEQYF.

The rearrangement joins TRBV5-1 to TRBJ2-1; the match to TRBD1 covers 9 bases. The CDR3 length is 13 residues. The germline V gene has CDR1 SGHRS and CDR2 YFSETQ. The V and J ends lost 4 bases and 10 bases, in that order; junction bases with no gene match: 6. CDR3 sequence: CASSRRTGEEQFF. The CDR3 DNA follows: TGCGCCAGCAGCCGGAGGACAGGGGAGGAGCAGTTCTTC. The whole variable domain, filled in from reference TRBV5-1 and TRBJ2-1, reads KAGVTQTPRYLIKTRGQQVTLSCSPISGHRSVSWYQQTPGQGLQFLFEYFSETQRNKGNFPGRFSGRQFSNSRSEMNVSTLELGDSALYLCASSRRTGEEQFFGPGTRLTVL.

The gene calls are TRBV6-5 and TRBJ1-5; a possible D gene is TRBD1 (6 bases). The CDR3 spans 15 residues. Trimming stripped 4 bases from V and 3 bases from J, with 13 bases between. Germline CDR1 and CDR2: MNHEY and SVGAGI. The CDR3 nucleotides read TGTGCCAGCAGTTTGGGCAGGGGAGTCAATCAGCCCCAGCATTTT. Protein: CASSLGRGVNQPQHF.